This entry is about one T cell receptor beta chain. The antigen is undetermined. This entry is derived from a study of T cell responses to AZD1222 COVID-19 vaccine. The V and J ends lost 3 bases and 8 bases respectively, with 8 bases between them. Germline CDR1 and CDR2: SGHDT and YYEEEE. The CDR3 is made up of 11 amino acids. Study results and limitations: The donors showed a predominance of white British ancestry and of females, with possible underestimation of clonal diversity.

Clones were sequenced by immunoSEQ multiplex PCR, and TCRdb holds only the in-frame ones, with some missing. The data show 100,000 to 140,000 clones, approximately 89% seen once. The chain uses TRBV5-6 and TRBJ1-2; D unresolved. The clonotype originates from an adult in good health. The sequenced sample was peripheral blood, obtained on day 0 of AZD1222 vaccination. The CDR3 sequence is CASSWAKGYTF. In DNA form, the CDR3 reads TGTGCCAGCAGCTGGGCTAAGGGCTACACCTTC.